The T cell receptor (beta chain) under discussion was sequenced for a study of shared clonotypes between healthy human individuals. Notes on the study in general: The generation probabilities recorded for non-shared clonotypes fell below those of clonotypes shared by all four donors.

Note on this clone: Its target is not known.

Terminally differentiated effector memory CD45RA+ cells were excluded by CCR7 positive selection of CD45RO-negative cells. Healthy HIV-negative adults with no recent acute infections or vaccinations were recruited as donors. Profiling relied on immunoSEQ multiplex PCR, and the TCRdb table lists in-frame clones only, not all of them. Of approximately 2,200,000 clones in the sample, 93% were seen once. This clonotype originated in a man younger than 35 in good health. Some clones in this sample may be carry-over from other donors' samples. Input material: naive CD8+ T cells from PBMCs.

The CDR3 loop is CASSQVRGGEETQYF. The CDR3 nucleotides are TGCGCCAGCAGCCAAGTGCGAGGGGGAGAGGAGACCCAGTACTTC. The chain employs TRBV4-3 and TRBJ2-5, with D perhaps matching TRBD1 (6 bases). The CDR3 has 15 amino acids. V dropped 1 base and J dropped 5 bases, with 14 bases sitting between them. The V gene's germline CDR1 is LGHNA and CDR2 YSLEER.